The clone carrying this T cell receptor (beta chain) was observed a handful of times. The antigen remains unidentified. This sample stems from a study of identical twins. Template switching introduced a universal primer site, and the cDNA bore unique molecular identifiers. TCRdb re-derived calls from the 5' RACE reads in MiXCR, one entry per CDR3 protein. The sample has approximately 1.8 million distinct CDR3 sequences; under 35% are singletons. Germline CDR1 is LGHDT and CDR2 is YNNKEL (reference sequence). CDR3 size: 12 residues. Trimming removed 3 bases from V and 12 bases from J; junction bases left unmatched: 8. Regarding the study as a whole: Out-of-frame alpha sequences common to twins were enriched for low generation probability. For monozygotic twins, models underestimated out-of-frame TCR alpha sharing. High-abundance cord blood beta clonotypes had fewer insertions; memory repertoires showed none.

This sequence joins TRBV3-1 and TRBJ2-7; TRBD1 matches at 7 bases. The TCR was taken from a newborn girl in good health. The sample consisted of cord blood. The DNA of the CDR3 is TGTGCCAGCAGCCAGGGAGACAGGGTTCTGTACTTC. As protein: CASSQGDRVLYF.